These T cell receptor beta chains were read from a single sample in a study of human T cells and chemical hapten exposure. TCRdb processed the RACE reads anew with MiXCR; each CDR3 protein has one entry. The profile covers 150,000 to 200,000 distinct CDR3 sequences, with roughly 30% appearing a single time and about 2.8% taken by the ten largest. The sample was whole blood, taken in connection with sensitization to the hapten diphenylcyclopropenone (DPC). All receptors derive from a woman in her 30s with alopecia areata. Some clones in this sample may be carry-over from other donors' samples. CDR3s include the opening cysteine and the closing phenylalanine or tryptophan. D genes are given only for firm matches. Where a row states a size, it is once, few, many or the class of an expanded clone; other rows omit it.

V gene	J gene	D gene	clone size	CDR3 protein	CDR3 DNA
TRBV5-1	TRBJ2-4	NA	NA	CASSLGKKGPGDIQYF	TGCGCCAGCAGCTTGGGGAAAAAGGGGCCGGGGGACATTCAGTACTTC
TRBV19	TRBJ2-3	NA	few	CASSPRGTYTDTQYF	TGTGCCAGTAGTCCCAGAGGGACTTACACAGATACGCAGTATTTT
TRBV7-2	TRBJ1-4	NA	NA	CASSTGAVSEKLFF	TGTGCCAGCAGCACCGGGGCAGTTAGCGAAAAACTGTTTTTT
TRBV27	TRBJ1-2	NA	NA	CASSPGTEIPYGYTF	TGTGCCAGCAGTCCCGGGACCGAGATCCCCTATGGCTACACCTTC
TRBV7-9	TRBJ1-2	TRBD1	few	CASSFRDRAHGYTF	TGTGCCAGCAGCTTCCGGGACAGGGCCCATGGCTACACCTTC
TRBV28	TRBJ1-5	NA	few	CASSDLNQPQHF	TGTGCCAGCAGTGACCTTAATCAGCCCCAGCATTTT
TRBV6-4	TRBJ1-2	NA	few	CASSVGLGANYGYTF	TGTGCCAGCAGTGTGGGGTTGGGCGCTAACTATGGCTACACCTTC
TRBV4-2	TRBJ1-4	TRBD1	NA	CASSQDPPGQTTNEKLFF	TGTGCCAGCAGCCAAGATCCCCCGGGACAGACAACTAATGAAAAACTGTTTTTT
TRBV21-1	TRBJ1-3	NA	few	CASPWQGERNTIYF	TGTGCCAGCCCGTGGCAGGGGGAGAGAAACACCATATATTTT
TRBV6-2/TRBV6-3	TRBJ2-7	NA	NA	CASNPDQVGYEQYF	TGTGCCAGCAACCCAGACCAAGTCGGCTACGAGCAGTACTTC
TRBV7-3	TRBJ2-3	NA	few	CASSLSGGPNTDTQYF	TGTGCCAGCAGCTTATCCGGGGGACCTAACACAGATACGCAGTATTTT
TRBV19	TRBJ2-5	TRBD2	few	CASSLKGLAGPLQETQYF	TGTGCCAGTAGTTTAAAGGGACTAGCGGGGCCTCTCCAAGAGACCCAGTACTTC
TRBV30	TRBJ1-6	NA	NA	CAWTRAQGSPLHF	TGTGCCTGGACCCGGGCCCAAGGTTCACCCCTCCACTTT
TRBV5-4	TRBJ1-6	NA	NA	CASSFRGSSSSYNSPLHF	TGTGCCAGCAGCTTTAGAGGATCGTCGAGCTCCTATAATTCACCCCTCCACTTT
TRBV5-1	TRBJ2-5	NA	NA	CASSWIGQETQYF	TGCGCCAGCAGCTGGATAGGGCAAGAGACCCAGTACTTC
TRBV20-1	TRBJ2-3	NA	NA	CSAGGGHTDTQYF	TGCAGTGCAGGGGGAGGCCACACAGATACGCAGTATTTT
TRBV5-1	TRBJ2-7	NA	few	CASSLGQGHEQYF	TGCGCCAGCAGCTTGGGCCAGGGCCACGAGCAGTACTTC
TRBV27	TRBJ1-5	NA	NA	CASSFFNQPQHF	TGTGCCAGCAGTTTTTTCAATCAGCCCCAGCATTTT
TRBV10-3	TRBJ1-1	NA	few	CAIRSRDEAFF	TGTGCCATCAGATCCCGGGATGAAGCTTTCTTT